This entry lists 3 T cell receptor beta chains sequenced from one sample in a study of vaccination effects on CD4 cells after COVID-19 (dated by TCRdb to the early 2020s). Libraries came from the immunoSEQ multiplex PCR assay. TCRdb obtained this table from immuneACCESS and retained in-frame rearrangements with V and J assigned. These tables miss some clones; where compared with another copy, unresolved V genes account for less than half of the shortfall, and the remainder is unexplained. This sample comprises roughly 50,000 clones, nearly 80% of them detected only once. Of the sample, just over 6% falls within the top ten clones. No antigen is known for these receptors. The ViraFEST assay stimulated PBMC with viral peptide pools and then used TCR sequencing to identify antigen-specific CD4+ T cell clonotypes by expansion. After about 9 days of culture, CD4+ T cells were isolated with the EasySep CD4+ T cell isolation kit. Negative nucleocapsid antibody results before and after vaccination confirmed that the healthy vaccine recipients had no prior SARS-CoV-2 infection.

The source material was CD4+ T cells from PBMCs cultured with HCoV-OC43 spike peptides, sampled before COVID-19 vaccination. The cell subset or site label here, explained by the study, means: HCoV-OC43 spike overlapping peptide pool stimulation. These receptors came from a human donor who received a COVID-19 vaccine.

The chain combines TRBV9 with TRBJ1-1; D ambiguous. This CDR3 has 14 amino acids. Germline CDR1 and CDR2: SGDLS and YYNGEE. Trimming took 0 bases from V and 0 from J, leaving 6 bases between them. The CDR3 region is CASSVAPLNTEAFF. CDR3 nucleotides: TGTGCCAGCAGCGTAGCTCCTTTGAACACTGAAGCTTTCTTT.

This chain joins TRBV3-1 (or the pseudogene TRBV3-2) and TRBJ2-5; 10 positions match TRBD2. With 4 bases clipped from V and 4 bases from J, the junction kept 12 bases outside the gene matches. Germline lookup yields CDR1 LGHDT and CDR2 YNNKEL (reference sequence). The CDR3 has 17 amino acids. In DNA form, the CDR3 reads TGTGCCAGCAGCCCCTCCAGCGGGGGGGTTATACGAGAGACCCAGTACTTC. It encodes CASSPSSGGVIRETQYF.

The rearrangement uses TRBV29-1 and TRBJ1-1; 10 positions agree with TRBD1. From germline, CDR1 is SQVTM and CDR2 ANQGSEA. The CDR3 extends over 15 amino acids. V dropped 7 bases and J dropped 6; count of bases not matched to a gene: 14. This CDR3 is CSARPLGQGDAEAFF. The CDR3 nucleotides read TGCAGCGCTCGGCCGCTCGGACAGGGGGACGCTGAAGCTTTCTTT.